This T cell receptor (beta chain) originates from a study of cytomegalovirus exposure and HLA in healthy donors. PCR was performed using 60 Vbeta and 13 Jbeta primers. Method: immunoSEQ multiplex PCR; TCRdb's copy keeps in-frame clones and lacks some. The top ten hold under 0.75% of the sample, which has fewer than 200,000 clones, about 80% seen once. In this sample, this clone turned up a few times. Looked up from germline, CDR1 is MNHEY and CDR2 is SVGAGI. The CDR3 sequence is 13 residues long. V shed 0 bases, J shed 9 bases, and the junction held 5 bases outside the gene matches. The receptor's source is a boy aged 10-17 years in good health and CMV-seronegative. Sequenced input: PBMCs. J is TRBJ2-7 and V is TRBV6-5; TRBD1 matches at 7 bases. Written as DNA, the CDR3 is TGTGCCAGCAGTTACTCAAGGGGGCTAGTGCAGTACTTC. Translation: CASSYSRGLVQYF.